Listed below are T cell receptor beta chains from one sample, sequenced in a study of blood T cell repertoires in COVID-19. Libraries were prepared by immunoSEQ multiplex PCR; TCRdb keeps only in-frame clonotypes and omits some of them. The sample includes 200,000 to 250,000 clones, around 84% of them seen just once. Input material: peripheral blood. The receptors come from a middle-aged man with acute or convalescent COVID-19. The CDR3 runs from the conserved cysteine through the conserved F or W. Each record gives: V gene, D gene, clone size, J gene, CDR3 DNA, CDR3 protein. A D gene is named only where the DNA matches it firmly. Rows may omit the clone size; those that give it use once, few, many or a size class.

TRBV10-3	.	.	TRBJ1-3	TGTGCCATCAGCGCTGGACAGCTCGGTAGGACTGGAAACACCATATATTTT	CAISAGQLGRTGNTIYF
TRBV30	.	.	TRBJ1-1	TGTGCTTGGGGGGTCAGCACTGAAGCTTTCTTT	CAWGVSTEAFF
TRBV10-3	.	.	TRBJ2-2	TGTGCCATCCGAGGGGGGGCCGGGGAGCTGTTTTTT	CAIRGGAGELFF
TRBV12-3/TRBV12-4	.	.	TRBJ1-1	TGTGCCAGCAGTTTTACGCGGAACACTGAAGCTTTCTTT	CASSFTRNTEAFF
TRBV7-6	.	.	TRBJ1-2	TGTGCCAGCAGCTTAGCCCCTACAGGGTATGGCTACACCTTC	CASSLAPTGYGYTF
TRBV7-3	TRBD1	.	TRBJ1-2	TGTGCCAGCAGCCTTGGACAGGGAGCAGGCTACACCTTC	CASSLGQGAGYTF
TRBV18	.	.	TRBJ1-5	TGTGCCAGCTCGCAGACAGGTGGCGATCAGCCCCAGCATTTT	CASSQTGGDQPQHF
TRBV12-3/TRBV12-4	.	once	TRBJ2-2	TGTGCCAGCAGTTTCGTAACCGGGGAGCTGTTTTTT	CASSFVTGELFF
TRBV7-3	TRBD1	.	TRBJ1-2	TGTGCCAGCAGCCCAGGGGGGCAAGCTAACTATGGCTACACCTTC	CASSPGGQANYGYTF
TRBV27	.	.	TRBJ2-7	TGTGCCAGCAGTTTCCTGGGCCCATCCTACGAGCAGTACTTC	CASSFLGPSYEQYF
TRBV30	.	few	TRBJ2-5	TGTGCCTGGACCTTGAAGGGAGAAGAGACCCAGTACTTC	CAWTLKGEETQYF
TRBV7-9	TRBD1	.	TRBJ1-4	TGTGCCAGCAGCTTCGGACAGGGGGTCGTTAATGAAAAACTGTTTTTT	CASSFGQGVVNEKLFF
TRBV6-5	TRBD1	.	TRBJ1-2	TGTGCCAGCACCGGGGACAGGGATGGCTACACCTTC	CASTGDRDGYTF
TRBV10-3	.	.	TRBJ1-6	TGTGCCATCAGTGGGTCGGAGCGGGGTGTTAATTCACCCCTCCACTTT	CAISGSERGVNSPLHF
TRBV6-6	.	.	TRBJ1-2	TGTGCCAGCAGTTACTACACGTTGGACTATGGCTACACCTTC	CASSYYTLDYGYTF
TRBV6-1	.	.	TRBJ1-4	TGTGCCAGCACCCCAGGTGGAGAAAAACTGTTTTTT	CASTPGGEKLFF
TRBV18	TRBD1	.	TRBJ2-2	TGTGCCAGCTCACTAGGACAGGCGATCACCGGGGAGCTGTTTTTT	CASSLGQAITGELFF
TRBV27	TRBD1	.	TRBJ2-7	TGTGCCAGCAGCAGGGACAGGGGTGACGAGCAGTACTTC	CASSRDRGDEQYF
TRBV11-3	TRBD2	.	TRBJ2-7	TGTGCCAGCAGCCTCGGGGGAGCGGGGGACCCCTACGAGCAGTACTTC	CASSLGGAGDPYEQYF
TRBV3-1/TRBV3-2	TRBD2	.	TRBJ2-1	TGTGCCAGCAGCCAAGTGCGGGGGGGATACAATGAGCAGTTCTTC	CASSQVRGGYNEQFF
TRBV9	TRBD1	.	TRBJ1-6	TGTGCCAGCAGCGTTAGACAGGGGGGAGGACCCCTCCACTTT	CASSVRQGGGPLHF
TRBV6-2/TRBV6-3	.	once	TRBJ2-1	TGTGCCTGCAGCATCTTGAGTACGGGTGAGCAGTTCTTC	CACSILSTGEQFF
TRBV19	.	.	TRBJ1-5	TGTGCCAGTAGTATGAGGACAGTCAATCAGCCCCAGCATTTT	CASSMRTVNQPQHF
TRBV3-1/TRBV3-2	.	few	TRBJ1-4	TGTGCCAGCAGCCACCGTGGGCAGAATGAAAAACTGTTTTTT	CASSHRGQNEKLFF
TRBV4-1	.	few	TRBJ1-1	TGCGCCAGCAGCCCCCTCCTTGGGCCGAACACTGAAGCTTTCTTT	CASSPLLGPNTEAFF
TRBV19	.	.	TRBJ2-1	TGTGCCAGTAGTATTCCCGGAGGAGGAGTTCGTTCCTACAATGAGCAGTTCTTC	CASSIPGGGVRSYNEQFF
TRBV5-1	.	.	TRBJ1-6	TGCGCCAGCAGCTTGGACAGTTTGAATTCACCCCTCCACTTT	CASSLDSLNSPLHF
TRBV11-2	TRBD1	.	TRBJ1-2	TGTGCCAGCAGCTTTGATGGGACAGGAAATTCTAACTATGGCTACACCTTC	CASSFDGTGNSNYGYTF
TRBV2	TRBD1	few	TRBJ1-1	TGTGCCAGCATACCCGGGACAGCGAGGAACACTGAAGCTTTCTTT	CASIPGTARNTEAFF